The 15 T cell receptor beta chains below come from one sample, sequenced in a study of shared T cell receptors in the human thymus. Produced via immunoSEQ multiplex PCR; TCRdb's table is partial and in-frame only. The sample includes tens of thousands of clones, nearly 95% of them seen just once. Sequencing used thymocytes. The receptors derive from a human donor.

This clone was counted a few times. The gene calls are TRBV30 and TRBJ2-1, with D perhaps matching TRBD1 (5 bases). The CDR3 contains 15 residues. CDR1 is GTSNPN and CDR2 is SVGIG in the germline V gene (reference sequence). With 0 bases removed from V and 6 bases from J, the gap between germline ends came to 15 bases. The CDR3 sequence: CAWSVFWTFTNEQFF. DNA of the CDR3: TGTGCCTGGAGTGTTTTCTGGACATTCACCAATGAGCAGTTCTTC.

The J gene is TRBJ1-5, the V gene TRBV27; 7 positions match TRBD1. With V trimmed by 0 bases and J by 7 bases, 6 bases remained unmatched. Looked up from germline, CDR1 is MNHEY and CDR2 is SMNVEV (reference sequence). The CDR3 covers 15 residues. Here the CDR3 reads CASSLSLPGGQPQHF. DNA for the CDR3: TGTGCCAGCAGTTTATCGCTCCCAGGGGGACAGCCCCAGCATTTT.

V gene TRBV5-6 combines with J gene TRBJ1-2, with TRBD1 matching over 7 bases. V trimming: 3 bases; J trimming: 2 bases; junction bases outside the gene matches: 10. The CDR3 spans 16 residues. Germline V gives CDR1 SGHDT, CDR2 YYEEEE. CDR3 DNA: TGTGCCAGCAGCTCCGAAGGGGGCGCGCAGAACTATGGCTACACCTTC. As protein: CASSSEGGAQNYGYTF. The whole variable domain, filled in from reference TRBV5-6 and TRBJ1-2, reads DAGVTQSPTHLIKTRGQQVTLRCSPKSGHDTVSWYQQALGQGPQFIFQYYEEEERQRGNFPDRFSGHQFPNYSSELNVNALLLGDSALYLCASSSEGGAQNYGYTFGSGTRLTVV.

The chain couples TRBV6-5 to TRBJ1-1; D gene unclear. Germline V lookup: CDR1 MNHEY, CDR2 SVGAGI. The ends were cut back, 7 bases at V and 1 base at J, with 4 bases in the middle. The CDR3 spans 11 residues. This CDR3 reads CASTGNTEAFF. In DNA, the CDR3 is TGTGCCAGCACGGGGAACACTGAAGCTTTCTTT.

The genes are TRBV7-2 and TRBJ1-3; 9 nucleotides align to TRBD1. After removal of 7 bases from V and 2 bases from J, the junction contained 9 bases not matched to a gene. This CDR3 comprises 16 residues. The V gene's germline CDR1 is SGHTA and CDR2 FQGNSA. CDR3 nucleotide sequence: TGTGCCAGCAACTCTAACGGGACAGGGACTGGAAACACCATATATTTT. This translates into CASNSNGTGTGNTIYF.

This clone occurred once. The chain has TRBV5-4 and TRBJ1-1; 7 bases match TRBD1. CDR1 is SGHNT and CDR2 is YYREEE in the germline V gene (reference sequence). V trimming: 6 bases; J trimming: 0 bases; junction bases outside the gene matches: 14. The CDR3 length is 17 residues. DNA of the CDR3: TGTGCCAGCACCGCATCCCGAGCCAGGGGGATGAACACTGAAGCTTTCTTT. It specifies CASTASRARGMNTEAFF.

The J gene is TRBJ2-5, the V gene TRBV7-2; the D gene is possibly TRBD2 (6 bases). Germline V lookup: CDR1 SGHTA, CDR2 FQGNSA. The CDR3 sequence is 16 residues long. Deletions cut 4 bases from V and 4 bases from J, with 19 bases between. CDR3 protein: CASSYKSPGETETQYF. CDR3 sequence (DNA): TGTGCCAGCAGCTACAAAAGTCCGGGGGAAACAGAGACCCAGTACTTC.

Only one count was recorded for this clone. The V gene is TRBV6-5, the J gene TRBJ1-5, with TRBD1 as a possible D gene (6 bases). Germline CDR1 is MNHEY and CDR2 is SVGAGI. This CDR3 has 15 amino acids. Trimming shortened V by 6 bases and J by 0 bases, and 12 bases separated the two germline ends. The chain's CDR3 is CASRDTGTSNQPQHF. DNA of the CDR3: TGTGCCAGCAGGGATACAGGGACTAGCAATCAGCCCCAGCATTTT.

This clone was counted a single time. V is TRBV19 and J is TRBJ2-1; 9 nucleotides align to TRBD2. The V segment lost 3 bases and the J segment 6 bases; nucleotides outside the gene matches: 9. This CDR3 comprises 16 residues. Germline V gene data show CDR1 as LNHDA and CDR2 as SQIVND (reference sequence). CDR3: CASSIAGGGGSNEQFF. The CDR3 DNA follows: TGTGCCAGTAGTATCGCCGGCGGGGGGGGCTCCAATGAGCAGTTCTTC.

In this sample, this clone turned up once. The chain couples TRBV7-8 to TRBJ1-5; 7 nucleotides line up with TRBD1. CDR3 length: 15 residues. Trimming at V came to 6 bases and at J to 0 bases, leaving 5 bases not matched to a gene. The germline CDR1 and CDR2 sequences are SGHVS and FQNEAQ. CDR3 sequence: CASRKTGDSNQPQHF. The CDR3 DNA is TGTGCCAGCAGGAAAACAGGGGATAGCAATCAGCCCCAGCATTTT.

This chain uses TRBV27 with TRBJ1-2, with D possibly being TRBD1 (6 bases). CDR1 MNHEY and CDR2 SMNVEV come from the germline V gene (reference sequence). The CDR3 covers 15 residues. Deletions cut 2 bases from V and 5 bases from J, with 15 bases between. The CDR3 DNA follows: TGTGCCAGCAGTTTAAACAGGGATGCTTCTTATGGCTACACCTTC. Its protein product is CASSLNRDASYGYTF.

The V and J genes are TRBV7-9 and TRBJ2-3; no clear D gene. The CDR3 has 13 amino acids. Looked up from germline, CDR1 is SEHNR and CDR2 is FQNEAQ (reference sequence). V lost 5 bases, J lost 4 bases, and 10 bases lay in between. The CDR3 DNA reads TGTGCCAGCAGCCGCCCAAGGCCAGATACGCAGTATTTT. It codes for CASSRPRPDTQYF. Full variable domain (missing parts from reference TRBV7-9 and TRBJ2-3): DTGVSQNPRHKITKRGQNVTFRCDPISEHNRLYWYRQTLGQGPEFLTYFQNEAQLEKSRLLSDRFSAERPKGSFSTLEIQRTEQGDSAMYLCASSRPRPDTQYFGPGTRLTVL.

This clone was seen only once. V is TRBV18 and J is TRBJ2-2, with D possibly being TRBD1 (5 bases). V shed 4 bases and J shed 0 bases, with 27 bases lying between them. In germline, CDR1 is KGHSH, CDR2 LQKENI. The CDR3 has 21 residues. The DNA of the CDR3 is TGTGCCAGCTCACGACCTGTCAGGGTTCACCAACTACCAACGAACACCGGGGAGCTGTTTTTT. Translation gives CASSRPVRVHQLPTNTGELFF. The variable domain in full, with the rest retrieved from reference TRBV18 and TRBJ2-2, is NAGVMQNPRHLVRRRGQEARLRCSPMKGHSHVYWYRQLPEEGLKFMVYLQKENIIDESGMPKERFSAEFPKEGPSILRIQQVVRGDSAAYFCASSRPVRVHQLPTNTGELFFGEGSRLTVL.

In its sample, this clone was seen once. The chain has TRBV28 and TRBJ2-2; 9 positions match TRBD1. The CDR3 runs 17 residues. Per the germline V gene, CDR1 is MDHEN and CDR2 is SYDVKM. J was trimmed by 6 bases and V by 1 base; bases with no gene match: 9. CDR3 in amino acids: CASSLSSGQGGAGELFF. CDR3 DNA: TGTGCCAGCAGTTTATCTTCGGGACAGGGTGGGGCCGGGGAGCTGTTTTTT.

This clone was found once. The chain combines TRBV27 with TRBJ2-7; the match to TRBD2 covers 11 bases. V trimming: 6 bases; J trimming: 4 bases; junction bases outside the gene matches: 5. CDR3 length: 14 amino acids. Germline values: CDR1 MNHEY, CDR2 SMNVEV (reference sequence). The CDR3 DNA follows: TGTGCCAGCAGAAAACTAGCGGGGGTTTACGAGCAGTACTTC. Its protein is CASRKLAGVYEQYF.